The present T cell receptor beta chain was sequenced within a study of blood T cell repertoires in COVID-19. Study context: PBMCs, B-cell-depleted T cells, or T cells were the source of the cDNA or gDNA that made up the material.

Generated by immunoSEQ multiplex PCR, the TCRdb table keeps only in-frame clones and is missing some. Seen here are under 95,000 clones, 80% to 90% observed once, and the top ten hold 7% to 9%. Germline V gives CDR1 LNHDA, CDR2 SQIVND (reference sequence). With 4 bases clipped from V and 5 bases from J, the junction kept 9 bases outside the gene matches. CDR3 length: 15 residues. The table lists this clone with a few counts. This sequence joins TRBV19 and TRBJ2-7; 9 nucleotides align to TRBD1. The source is a human donor with acute or convalescent COVID-19. The donor label of this sample is uncertain. The sample consisted of peripheral blood. CDR3 nucleotide sequence: TGTGCCAGTAGTACGACCGGGACAGGGATTAACGAGCAGTACTTC. It codes for CASSTTGTGINEQYF.